This TCR beta chain was found in a study of T cell responses to AZD1222 COVID-19 vaccine (TCRdb year 2021). General notes on the study: TCR sequencing was performed for roughly 250 trial participants, of whom around 200 were given two doses of AZD1222 and around 25 were given two doses of MenACWY control vaccine. Trial participants were enrolled into age subgroups of 18-55, 56-69 and 70-plus years, which contained about 150, 27 and 61 TCR-sequenced participants, respectively. Broader findings and caveats from the paper: Epitopes outside the regions mutated in the B.1.351 and B.1.1.7 variants were reportedly recognized by nearly half of the unique spike-specific TCRs. Vaccine-associated CD4 TCRs spanned the whole spike protein, with dominant responses in regions 160-218 and 743-854. Conclusions about previously exposed vaccinees were limited because only six AZD1222 recipients were SARS-CoV-2 seropositive at baseline. A significant rise in spike-specific TCR breadth and depth was observed after two AZD1222 doses relative to day 0 and relative to MenACWY recipients. The 56-69-year group was small, and its depth increase did not reach significance, likely because of low power. Because no day 14 peak-response samples were available, repertoires were characterized only after the peak T cell response. Participants were mostly white British and included more females than males, and it was suggested by the authors that clonal diversity may have been underestimated.

This specimen's time point label, per the study, means: about 28 days (+/-7) after the second vaccine dose. Because spike-specific TCR depth and breadth did not differ between the two schedules, AZD1222 recipients who got a second dose at roughly 4 weeks were pooled with those who got a second dose at roughly 12 weeks. Vaccinee samples came from UK trials COV001 and COV002, including a single-blind randomized controlled phase 2/3 trial of AZD1222 (ChAdOx1 nCoV-19) in healthy adults. For TCRbeta chain sequencing, PBMC samples from trial participants were taken at day 0 and at day 28 after the second dose. Remarks on this clone: Its antigen is still unknown. No base quality information exists; no much larger clone differs at one position.

The CDR3 regions of human TCRbeta chains were analyzed by immunosequencing. The paper's processing steps were these. TCRs in the repertoires were compared against a reference library of SARS-CoV-2-specific TCRs that had been generated with the MIRA antigen-specificity platform. Breadth was defined as the fraction of unique TCRs that were SARS-CoV-2-associated. Depth was defined as the fraction of total T cells that were SARS-CoV-2-associated. Using the MIRA data, each spike-specific TCR was mapped to the spike region that the TCR reacts to and placed in a CD4 or CD8 class. Log10-transformed breadth and depth values were compared by one-way ANOVA with Sidak's multiple comparisons tests. This immuneACCESS table, as held by TCRdb, lists in-frame sequences with V and J called but not all clones. Of the missing ones, under half trace to an unresolved V gene in checked studies; the others have no known cause. Clone size and the V and J calls come from that table; the DNA yielded D and trimming. This sample holds 150,000 or so clones; more than 85% were observed only once. The ten largest clonotypes hold around 3.3% of the sample.

There are 16 amino acids in the CDR3, from cysteine to phenylalanine inclusive. The read is trimmed to its CDR3 DNA, 48 bases read in frame from base 1. From a lookup of the germline V gene, CDR1 and CDR2 are MDHEN and SYDVKM. V is pared back by 5 bases and J by 2 bases, with 16 bases lying between the germline termini. This clonotype originated in an adult who received the AZD1222 COVID-19 vaccine. Here the chain combines TRBV28 and TRBJ1-3, with the D gene call left open. Here the sequenced sample was peripheral blood, taken 28 days after the second AZD1222 dose. DNA sequence: TGTGCCAGCAGTCCGGGTACCCCTAAGACTGGAAACACCATATATTTT. Its product reads: CASSPGTPKTGNTIYF.